Given below is one T cell receptor (beta chain) in context. It lacks a known antigen. No much larger clone exists at a distance of one base, and base qualities are not known. The data stem from a study of radiation and T cells in renal cell carcinoma (dated by TCRdb to 2019 to 2021). At the level of the whole study: A total of around 50 samples underwent TCR beta sequencing, made up of approximately 26 tumors and approximately 27 peripheral blood samples. Across all 50 or so samples, 4 million to 5 million unique CDR3 nucleotide sequences encoding 2 million to 3 million unique CDR3 amino acid sequences were identified. The final blood draw took place at 4 weeks after radiation, the same time as nephrectomy.

TCR beta libraries were generated from genomic DNA with the immunoSEQ kit, following the manufacturer's recommendations. Library preparation used a first multiplex PCR with proprietary primers, then a second PCR adding unique barcodes, with bead cleanups after each round. A kit-provided positive control reaction and a negative control reaction were included in every sample batch. The final libraries were assessed on an Agilent 4200 TapeStation D1000 ScreenTape, pooled by volume, and quantified by qPCR. Sequencing was performed on an Illumina NextSeq500 using a MidOutput 150-cycle cartridge, with 156 Read1 cycles, 15 Index1 cycles, and the kit custom primers. The pooled library was loaded at around 1.1 pM with a 20% PhiX control spike-in. The authors' pipeline ran thus. Vendor-processed data were analyzed in R, with a clonotype defined as all T cells sharing the same CDR3 nucleotide sequence. In the clone abundance analyses, frequencies were normalized to the 10,000 most abundant clones in each sample. Before analysis, public T cell clones were removed, and these numbered fewer than six per sample on average. Tumor-enriched and baseline blood-enriched clonotypes were defined by at least a 32-fold difference in abundance between compartments. Clonotypes expanded or contracted between blood time points were identified with a beta-binomial differential abundance model. Tumor-blood repertoire similarity was measured with the Baroni-Urbani and Buser coefficient, and group comparisons used two-tailed Wilcoxon tests in R. As stored in TCRdb, this immuneACCESS dataset retains in-frame rearrangements with V and J assigned. A fraction of the clones does not appear; measured against another copy, unresolved V genes explain less than half of the discrepancy, and the remainder lacks a known reason. The V and J calls and clone size come from that table; D and trimming were worked out from the DNA. The sample has tens of thousands of clones on record, approximately 80% of them singletons. The ten largest clones represent around 9.1% of the sample.

V loses 2 bases of germline sequence and J loses 10 bases, and the interval between the two ends is 12 bases. The CDR3 runs 14 amino acids, cysteine and phenylalanine included. Only the CDR3 portion is preserved as DNA: 42 bases, with reading frame beginning at the first base. CDR1 and CDR2 (SEHNR, FQNEAQ) derive from the germline V gene (reference sequence). What this sample's time point label stands for: blood 4 weeks post-SBRT, at nephrectomy. This specimen's treatment or condition label, interpreted: 15 Gy SBRT to primary tumor, nephrectomy 4 weeks later. The samples were obtained from a clinical trial, where primary renal cell carcinomas were treated with 15 Gy stereotactic body radiation therapy and then removed by nephrectomy 4 weeks afterward. To follow tumor-enriched clonotypes, serial peripheral blood was collected from radiation-treated patients at baseline and at 2 weeks and 4 weeks after SBRT. All patients had renal cell carcinoma with clear cell pathology. The QIAamp DNA Blood Mini Kit (Qiagen) was used to prepare genomic DNA for TCR sequencing. The analyses included only samples that passed all quality control checks.

Points the paper makes about the study in general: In blood, the top tumor clonotypes increased between baseline and 2 weeks post-radiation and then shrank by 4 weeks, which suggests that tumor-resident clones expanded only transiently. Dynamics of the blood repertoire were not tracked past 4 weeks after treatment. Because no pretreatment tumor biopsies were available, whether clonotypes were present in the tumor at baseline could not be determined. Effects of radiation dose or scheduling on the TCR repertoire could not be addressed with the single-armed trial design.

The chain uses TRBV7-9 and TRBJ1-6, and TRBD1 may be the D gene, going by 5 matching bases. The sample in question was blood, obtained from a patient whose treatment included radiotherapy and nephrectomy. The sequence was obtained from a man between 45 and 60 years old with renal cell carcinoma. The CDR3 protein: CASSLSGFGSPLHF. The DNA is as follows: TGTGCCAGCAGCTTATCAGGGTTTGGCTCACCCCTCCACTTT. With the rest looked up from the reference TRBV7-9 and TRBJ1-6 genes rather than sequenced, the full variable domain is DTGVSQNPRHKITKRGQNVTFRCDPISEHNRLYWYRQTLGQGPEFLTYFQNEAQLEKSRLLSDRFSAERPKGSFSTLEIQRTEQGDSAMYLCASSLSGFGSPLHFGNGTRLTVT.